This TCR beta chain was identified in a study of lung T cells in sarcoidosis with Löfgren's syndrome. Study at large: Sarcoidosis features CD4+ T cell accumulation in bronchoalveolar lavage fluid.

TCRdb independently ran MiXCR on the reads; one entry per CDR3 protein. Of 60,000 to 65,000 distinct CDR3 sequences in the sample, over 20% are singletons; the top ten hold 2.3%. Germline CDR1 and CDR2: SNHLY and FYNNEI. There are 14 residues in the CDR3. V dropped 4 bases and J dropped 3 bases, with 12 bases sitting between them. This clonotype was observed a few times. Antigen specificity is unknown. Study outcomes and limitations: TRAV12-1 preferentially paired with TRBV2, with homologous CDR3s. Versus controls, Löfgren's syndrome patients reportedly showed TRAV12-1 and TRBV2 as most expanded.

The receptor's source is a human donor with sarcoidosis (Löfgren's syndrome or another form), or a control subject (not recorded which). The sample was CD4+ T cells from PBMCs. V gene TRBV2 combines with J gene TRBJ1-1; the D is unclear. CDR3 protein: CASSVAERDTEAFF. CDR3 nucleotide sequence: TGTGCCAGCAGTGTAGCCGAACGGGACACTGAAGCTTTCTTT.